This T cell receptor beta chain was captured in a study of blood T cell repertoires in COVID-19. Study-wide background: Specimens from acute and convalescent COVID-19 originated in the United States, Italy and Spain. T cells, B-cell-depleted T cells, or PBMCs provided the cDNA or gDNA that served as material.

Enrollment of patients from Seattle took place during active infection, with longitudinal follow-up. Germline-derived CDR1 and CDR2 are SGHTA and FQGNSA. This CDR3 has 16 residues. The V and J ends lost 4 bases and 0 bases respectively, with 15 bases between them. TCRdb's table, derived via immunoSEQ multiplex PCR, lists solely in-frame clones and lacks some. The sample includes under 200,000 clones, roughly 77% of them seen just once. Sequencing was carried out using peripheral blood. This clonotype originated in a woman in her thirties or forties with COVID-19, enrolled during active disease. This rearrangement joins TRBV7-2 to TRBJ2-5; D perhaps matches TRBD1 (5 bases). CDR3 in DNA: TGTGCCAGCAGCTCTGGCCCAGGGCGGAACCAAGAGACCCAGTACTTC. Amino acids: CASSSGPGRNQETQYF.